Reported below is one T cell receptor (beta chain). Its target is unknown. Trimming removed 6 bases from V and 6 bases from J, with 15 bases in between. Germline assignment: CDR1 SGHAT and CDR2 FQNNGV. The CDR3 consists of 14 residues. This sample was taken from a study of CD8 T cells in ankylosing spondylitis. Study outcomes and limitations: Existing reports had already noted some motif variants in reactive arthritis synovial fluid and blood. What appeared characteristic of ankylosing spondylitis blood was a TCR beta motif of several highly homologous variants.

The authors made TCR beta libraries by quantitative 5'-RACE with molecular barcodes. Using its own MiXCR run on the 5' RACE reads, TCRdb lists one record per CDR3 protein. Here the sample spans some 400,000 distinct CDR3 sequences, 20% to 25% being singletons. The sequence was collected from a male donor with ankylosing spondylitis. The sequenced sample was blood, either unsorted or a sorted T cell fraction (not recorded which). This chain connects TRBV11-2 to TRBJ2-1; the D gene could be TRBD1 or TRBD2 (5 bases each). CDR3 DNA sequence: TGTGCCAGCAGTTCCACCCGGGGCCCCAATGAGCAGTTCTTC. Its translation is CASSSTRGPNEQFF.